This TCR beta chain was profiled in a study of shared clonotypes between healthy human individuals. This CDR3 has 16 amino acids. CDR1 MNHNY and CDR2 SVGAGI come from the germline V gene (reference sequence). V was pared by 6 bases and J by 2 bases, with 13 bases of the junction left unmatched. Sequencing was performed with immunoSEQ multiplex PCR; in TCRdb, only in-frame clones are kept and a portion is missing. The top ten hold more than 0.35% of the sample, which has under 2.5 million clones, about 90% seen once. The clonotype comes from a young man in good health. Some clones in this sample may be carry-over from other donors' samples. The sample consisted of naive CD4+ T cells from PBMCs. Stated subset: CD45RA+ positively selected. The V and J genes are TRBV6-6 and TRBJ2-7, with TRBD1 identical over 7 bases. CDR3 in DNA: TGTGCCAGCAGCCCCGTGGAGACAGGGCGAGCCTACGAGCAGTACTTC. Translated: CASSPVETGRAYEQYF.